These T cell receptor beta chains were read from a single sample in a study of T cells after yellow fever vaccination. Each CDR3 protein gets one entry after TCRdb re-called the 5' RACE reads with MiXCR. Among about 340,000 distinct CDR3 sequences, 7.5% to 9% were seen once, and the ten largest hold about a sixth. The specimen comprised PBMCs, sampled on the day of the first yellow fever vaccination. These receptors were taken from a man younger than 35 who received the YFV17D yellow fever vaccine. CDR3s include the opening cysteine and the closing phenylalanine or tryptophan. The D gene is left open where the match is weak. Clone sizes are given selectively: once, few, many, or a class where the clone is expanded.

size	V	D	J	CDR3	DNA
NA	TRBV2	NA	TRBJ1-1	CASISVNTEAFF	TGTGCCAGCATCTCAGTGAACACTGAAGCTTTCTTT
NA	TRBV7-9	NA	TRBJ2-5	CASSPRDLQETQYF	TGTGCCAGCAGCCCGAGGGACTTACAAGAGACCCAGTACTTC
NA	TRBV27	NA	TRBJ1-1	CGSSFKAANPEAFF	TGTGGCAGCAGTTTTAAGGCCGCGAATCCTGAAGCTTTCTTT
NA	TRBV11-2	TRBD1	TRBJ2-2	CASSLVNRGSDTGELFF	TGTGCCAGCAGCTTAGTCAACAGGGGGTCCGACACCGGGGAGCTGTTTTTT
NA	TRBV10-3	NA	TRBJ2-7	CAITGDTAYEQYF	TGTGCCATCACCGGGGACACCGCCTACGAGCAGTACTTC
few	TRBV19	NA	TRBJ1-2	CASRNSPGLYGYTF	TGTGCCAGTAGGAACTCCCCGGGGCTCTATGGCTACACCTTC
few	TRBV9	NA	TRBJ2-7	CASSAGQGGYEQYF	TGTGCCAGCAGCGCAGGTCAGGGGGGCTACGAGCAGTACTTC
NA	TRBV7-2	TRBD1	TRBJ2-3	CASSLVMAGTGGDTQYF	TGTGCCAGCAGCTTAGTGATGGCCGGGACAGGGGGAGATACGCAGTATTTT
NA	TRBV20-1	NA	TRBJ2-3	CSARDSGGRPDTQYF	TGCAGTGCTAGAGATTCGGGGGGCCGGCCGGATACGCAGTATTTT
NA	TRBV9	NA	TRBJ1-5	CASSRGVNSNQPQHF	TGTGCCAGCAGCCGAGGGGTCAATAGCAATCAGCCCCAGCATTTT
many	TRBV7-2	NA	TRBJ2-2	CASSLATGNGELFF	TGTGCCAGCAGCTTAGCCACAGGGAACGGGGAGCTGTTTTTT
NA	TRBV5-1	NA	TRBJ2-5	CASSLGSSEETQYF	TGCGCCAGCAGCTTGGGGTCCTCCGAGGAGACCCAGTACTTC
NA	TRBV5-4	TRBD1	TRBJ1-2	CASSLGDRGHPDGMGYTF	TGTGCCAGCAGCTTGGGGGACAGGGGGCACCCGGATGGGATGGGCTACACCTTC
many	TRBV12-3/TRBV12-4	NA	TRBJ1-2	CASSLRRLDGYTF	TGTGCCAGCAGTTTAAGGAGGCTGGATGGCTACACCTTC
NA	TRBV20-1	TRBD2	TRBJ2-3	CSARLAGGMTSDTQYF	TGCAGTGCTAGGCTAGCGGGGGGAATGACCTCAGATACGCAGTATTTT
NA	TRBV6-2/TRBV6-3	TRBD1	TRBJ2-7	CASSFPLGDSSYEQYF	TGTGCCAGCAGTTTTCCTCTGGGGGACAGCTCCTACGAGCAGTACTTC
NA	TRBV12-3/TRBV12-4	TRBD1	TRBJ1-2	CTCSLGAGGTGAAWGYTF	TGTACCTGCAGTTTAGGGGCTGGCGGGACAGGGGCGGCTTGGGGCTACACCTTC
many	TRBV5-1	NA	TRBJ2-1	CASSLDPLSNEQFF	TGCGCCAGCAGCTTGGACCCGCTGAGCAATGAGCAGTTCTTC
many	TRBV3-1	TRBD2	TRBJ2-2	CASSPRQRGRNTGELFF	TGTGCCAGCAGCCCCCGACAGCGGGGTAGAAACACCGGGGAGCTGTTTTTT
NA	TRBV7-3	NA	TRBJ2-2	CASSPGPPPAGELFF	TGTGCCAGCAGCCCCGGGCCCCCACCCGCCGGGGAGCTGTTTTTT
few	TRBV10-3	NA	TRBJ1-2	CATGLPDRGYTF	TGTGCCACGGGACTGCCCGATCGGGGCTACACCTTC
many	TRBV10-3	NA	TRBJ1-5	CAISEGGPQHF	TGTGCCATCAGTGAGGGGGGCCCCCAGCATTTT
many	TRBV5-1	TRBD1	TRBJ2-7	CASSLTGDRGRDEQYF	TGCGCCAGCAGCTTGACGGGGGACAGGGGTAGAGACGAGCAGTACTTC
few	TRBV29-1	TRBD2	TRBJ2-1	CSVVPSGVNNEQFF	TGCAGCGTTGTACCTAGCGGGGTTAACAATGAGCAGTTCTTC
NA	TRBV19	NA	TRBJ1-3	CASSITGSGYTIYF	TGTGCCAGTAGTATAACGGGCAGCGGATACACCATATATTTT
NA	TRBV25-1	NA	TRBJ1-1	CASSDTGLEAFF	TGTGCCAGCAGTGATACGGGACTGGAAGCTTTCTTT
NA	TRBV6-2/TRBV6-3	TRBD1	TRBJ2-3	CASFDRVMADTQYF	TGTGCCAGCTTCGACAGGGTAATGGCAGATACGCAGTATTTT
NA	TRBV5-5	TRBD1	TRBJ2-5	CASSLYRGLETQYF	TGTGCCAGCAGCCTATACAGGGGGCTGGAGACCCAGTACTTC
many	TRBV7-2	TRBD2	TRBJ2-3	CASSLAGGTDTQYF	TGTGCTAGCAGCTTAGCGGGGGGCACAGATACGCAGTATTTT
few	TRBV7-2	NA	TRBJ1-5	CASSFDRASNQPQHF	TGTGCCAGCAGCTTTGACAGAGCTAGCAATCAGCCCCAGCATTTT
many	TRBV5-1	NA	TRBJ2-3	CASSPGTSADTQYF	TGCGCCAGCAGCCCCGGGACTTCTGCGGATACGCAGTATTTT
NA	TRBV27	TRBD1	TRBJ1-2	CASGKTGINGYTF	TGTGCCAGCGGAAAGACAGGGATTAATGGCTACACCTTC
few	TRBV20-1	NA	TRBJ2-2	CSARDQWVATGELFF	TGCAGTGCTAGAGATCAGTGGGTAGCTACCGGGGAGCTGTTTTTT
few	TRBV27	TRBD2	TRBJ2-5	CASSSGTSFETQYF	TGTGCCAGCAGTTCGGGGACTAGCTTTGAGACCCAGTACTTC
NA	TRBV12-3/TRBV12-4	NA	TRBJ2-2	CASSSRLGREFSGELFF	TGTGCCAGCAGTTCCCGTTTGGGTCGAGAATTTTCCGGGGAGCTGTTTTTT
many	TRBV7-4	NA	TRBJ1-1	CASSLRGHTNTEAFF	TGTGCCAGCAGTTTAAGGGGACACACGAACACTGAAGCTTTCTTT
few	TRBV7-2	NA	TRBJ1-5	CASSPEVGYTMVPQHF	TGTGCCAGCAGCCCCGAGGTAGGCTACACCATGGTTCCCCAGCATTTT
many	TRBV7-9	NA	TRBJ1-5	CASSPLGGQDQPQHF	TGTGCCAGCAGCCCTTTGGGGGGGCAGGATCAGCCCCAGCATTTT
many	TRBV5-1	NA	TRBJ2-7	CASSLHDGSSYEQYF	TGCGCCAGCAGCTTGCACGACGGCAGCTCCTACGAGCAGTACTTC
NA	TRBV5-6	NA	TRBJ1-4	CASSLDRTEKLFF	TGTGCCAGCAGCTTGGACAGGACCGAAAAACTGTTTTTT
NA	TRBV5-1	TRBD1	TRBJ1-1	CASSGDRMNTEAFF	TGCGCCAGCAGCGGGGACAGAATGAACACTGAAGCTTTCTTT
few	TRBV12-3/TRBV12-4	NA	TRBJ1-2	CASSSGVGYTF	TGTGCCAGCAGTTCTGGAGTTGGCTACACCTTC
NA	TRBV9	TRBD1	TRBJ2-1	CASTDRGLQPTNEQFF	TGTGCCAGCACGGACAGGGGGCTACAGCCGACCAATGAGCAGTTCTTC
NA	TRBV19	NA	TRBJ1-5	CASSMSRRDQPQHF	TGTGCCAGTAGTATGTCGCGAAGGGATCAGCCCCAGCATTTT
many	TRBV6-5	TRBD1	TRBJ1-3	CASSYSTGGNTIYF	TGTGCCAGCAGTTACTCGACAGGGGGAAACACCATATATTTT
NA	TRBV4-2	NA	TRBJ2-3	CASSQESVGTQYF	TGTGCCAGCAGCCAAGAAAGTGTCGGTACGCAGTATTTT
few	TRBV7-2	NA	TRBJ2-2	CASSLYSIFSGELFF	TGTGCCAGCAGCTTATATTCTATTTTTAGCGGGGAGCTGTTTTTT
few	TRBV6-1	TRBD2	TRBJ2-2	CASSGGGLAGKNTGELFF	TGTGCCAGCAGTGGGGGAGGGCTAGCGGGGAAAAACACCGGGGAGCTGTTTTTT
many	TRBV12-5	NA	TRBJ2-3	CASGLGQGTDTQYF	TGTGCTAGTGGTTTAGGCCAGGGCACAGATACGCAGTATTTT
many	TRBV7-2	NA	TRBJ2-3	CASSLLGGATDTQYF	TGTGCCAGCAGCTTACTGGGGGGGGCAACAGATACGCAGTATTTT
NA	TRBV7-2	TRBD1	TRBJ1-1	CASSSGGTGGTEAFF	TGTGCCAGCAGCTCGGGTGGGACAGGGGGCACTGAAGCTTTCTTT
many	TRBV12-3/TRBV12-4	NA	TRBJ2-1	CASSLVGGGSYNEQFF	TGTGCCAGCAGTTTGGTCGGGGGTGGGTCCTACAATGAGCAGTTCTTC